The 2 T cell receptor beta chains below come from one sample, sequenced in a study of OX40 agonist ivuxolimab in advanced cancers. The protocol was immunoSEQ multiplex PCR, while the TCRdb copy is restricted to in-frame clones and leaves out a portion. The repertoire holds 65,000 to 80,000 clones, with 80% to 90% as singletons. Sequencing used CD4+ or CD8+ T cells sorted from blood, obtained in a trial of the OX40 agonist ivuxolimab. All receptors derive from an adult with an advanced solid tumor such as melanoma, head and neck, liver or kidney cancer.

V gene TRBV2 combines with J gene TRBJ2-7; D possibly corresponds to TRBD1 (6 bases). This CDR3 spans 14 amino acids. V lost 4 bases and J 6 bases, leaving 16 bases between the germline ends. The germline CDR1 and CDR2 sequences are SNHLY and FYNNEI. CDR3 amino acids: CASSGTGSGIEQYF. The CDR3 DNA is TGTGCCAGCAGTGGAACAGGGTCAGGAATCGAGCAGTACTTC.

The chain couples TRBV7-8 to TRBJ1-1; no clear D gene. V gave up 5 bases and J gave up 0 bases, with 13 bases separating them. The CDR3 has 15 amino acids. CDR1 is SGHVS, CDR2 FQNEAQ, per germline. The DNA of the CDR3 is TGTGCCAGCAGCCCCCGAAGTCCATTGAACACTGAAGCTTTCTTT. It specifies CASSPRSPLNTEAFF.